This TCR beta chain was recorded in a study of blood T cells in healthy people across ages. The V gene's germline CDR1 is DFQATT and CDR2 SNEGSKA (reference sequence). The CDR3 consists of 13 residues. Sample-barcoded 5' priming and a J-beta primer mix drove a second PCR of 7 to 11 cycles. Via MiXCR, TCRdb re-called the 5' RACE reads, giving one row per CDR3 protein. This sample has approximately 1,000,000 distinct CDR3 sequences, with 35% to 40% found just once. This clonotype was counted only a few times. The TCR originated in a man between 18 and 35 years old in good health. Source material: blood. The chain recombines TRBV20-1 with TRBJ2-7; D not resolved. With the DNA end fitting TRBJ2-5 better, the J assignment may be wrong. The CDR3 bases are TGCAGTGCTAGAGGGGTAGCCAGGGAGACCCAGTACTTC. This codes for CSARGVARETQYF.